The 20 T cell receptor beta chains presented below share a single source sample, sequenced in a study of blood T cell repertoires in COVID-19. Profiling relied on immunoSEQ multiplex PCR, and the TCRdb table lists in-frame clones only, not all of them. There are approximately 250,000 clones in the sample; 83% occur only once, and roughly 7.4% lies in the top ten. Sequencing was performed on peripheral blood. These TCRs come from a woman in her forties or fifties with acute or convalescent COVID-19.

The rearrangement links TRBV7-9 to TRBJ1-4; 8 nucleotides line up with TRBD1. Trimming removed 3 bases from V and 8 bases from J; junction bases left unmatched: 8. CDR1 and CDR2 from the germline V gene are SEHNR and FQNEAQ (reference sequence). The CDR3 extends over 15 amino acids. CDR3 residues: CASSFGLGQEEKLFF. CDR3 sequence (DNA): TGTGCCAGCAGCTTCGGTTTGGGACAGGAGGAAAAACTGTTTTTT.

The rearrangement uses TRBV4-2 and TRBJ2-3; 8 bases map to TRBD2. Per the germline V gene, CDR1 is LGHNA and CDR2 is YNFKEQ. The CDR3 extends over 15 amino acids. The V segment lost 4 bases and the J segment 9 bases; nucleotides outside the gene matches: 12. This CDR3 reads CASSPGQAGDITQYF. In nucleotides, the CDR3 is TGTGCCAGCAGCCCGGGGCAAGCGGGGGACATCACGCAGTATTTT.

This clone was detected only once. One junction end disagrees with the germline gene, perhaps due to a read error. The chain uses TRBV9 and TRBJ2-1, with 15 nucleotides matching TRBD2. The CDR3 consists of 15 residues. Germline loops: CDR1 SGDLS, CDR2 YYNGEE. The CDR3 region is CANSAGLAGGYEQFF. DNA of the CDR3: TGTGCCAACAGCGCGGGACTAGCGGGGGGATATGAGCAGTTCTTC.

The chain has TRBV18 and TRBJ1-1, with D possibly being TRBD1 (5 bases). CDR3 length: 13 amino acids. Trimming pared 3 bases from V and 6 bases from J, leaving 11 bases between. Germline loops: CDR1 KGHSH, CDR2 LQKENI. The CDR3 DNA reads TGTGCCAGCTCACCCGGGGGGGGTGCTGAAGCTTTCTTT. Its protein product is CASSPGGGAEAFF.

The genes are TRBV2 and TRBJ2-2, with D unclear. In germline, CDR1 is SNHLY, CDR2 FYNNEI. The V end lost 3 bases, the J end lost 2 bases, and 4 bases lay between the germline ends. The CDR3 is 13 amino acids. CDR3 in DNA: TGTGCCAGCAGTGACAGTAACACCGGGGAGCTGTTTTTT. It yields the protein CASSDSNTGELFF.

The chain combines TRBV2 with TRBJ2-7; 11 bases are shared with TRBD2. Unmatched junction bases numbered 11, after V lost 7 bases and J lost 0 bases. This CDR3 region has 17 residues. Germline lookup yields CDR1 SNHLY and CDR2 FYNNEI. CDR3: CASTPARTSGHSYEQYF. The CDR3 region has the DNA TGTGCCAGCACCCCCGCAAGGACTAGCGGGCACTCCTACGAGCAGTACTTC.

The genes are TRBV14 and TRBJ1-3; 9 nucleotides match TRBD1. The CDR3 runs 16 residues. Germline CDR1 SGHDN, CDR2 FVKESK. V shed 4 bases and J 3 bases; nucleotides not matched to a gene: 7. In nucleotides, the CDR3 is TGTGCCAGCAGCCCCGACACAGGGGGCCTTGGAAACACCATATATTTT. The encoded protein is CASSPDTGGLGNTIYF.

This chain's CDR3 is CASSGPRVESNQPQHF. CDR3 DNA sequence: TGTGCCAGCAGCGGACCCAGGGTGGAGAGCAATCAGCCCCAGCATTTT. The chain is built from TRBV5-6 and TRBJ1-5; possibly TRBD1 for D (5 bases). Trimming shortened V by 4 bases and J by 1 base, and 15 bases separated the two germline ends. This CDR3 region has 16 residues. Germline V gene lookup returns CDR1 SGHDT and CDR2 YYEEEE.

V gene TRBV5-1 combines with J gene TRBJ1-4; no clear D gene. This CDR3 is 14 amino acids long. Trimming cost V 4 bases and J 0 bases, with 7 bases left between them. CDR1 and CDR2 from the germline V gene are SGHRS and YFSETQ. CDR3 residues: CASSERATNEKLFF. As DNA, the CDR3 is TGCGCCAGCAGCGAGAGGGCAACTAATGAAAAACTGTTTTTT.

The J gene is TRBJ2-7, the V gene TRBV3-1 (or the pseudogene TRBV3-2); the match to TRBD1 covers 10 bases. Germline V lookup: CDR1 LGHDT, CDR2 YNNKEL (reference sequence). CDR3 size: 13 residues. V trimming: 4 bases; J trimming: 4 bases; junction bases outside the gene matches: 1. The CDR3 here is CASSRQGAYEQYF. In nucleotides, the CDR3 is TGTGCCAGCAGCCGACAGGGGGCTTACGAGCAGTACTTC.

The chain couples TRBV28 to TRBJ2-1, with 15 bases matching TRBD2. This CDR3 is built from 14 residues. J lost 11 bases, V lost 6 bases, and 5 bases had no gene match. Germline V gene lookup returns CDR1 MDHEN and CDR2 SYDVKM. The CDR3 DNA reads TGTGCCAGCAGGCCGGGACTAGCGGGGGGAAAGCAGTTCTTC. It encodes CASRPGLAGGKQFF.

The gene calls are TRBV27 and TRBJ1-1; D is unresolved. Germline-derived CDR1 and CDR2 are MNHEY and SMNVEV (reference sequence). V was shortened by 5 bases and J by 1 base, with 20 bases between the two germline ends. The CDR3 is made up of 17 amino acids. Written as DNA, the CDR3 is TGTGCCAGCAGTCCGTCACAAGGATCGCCTAGGAACACTGAAGCTTTCTTT. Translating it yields CASSPSQGSPRNTEAFF.

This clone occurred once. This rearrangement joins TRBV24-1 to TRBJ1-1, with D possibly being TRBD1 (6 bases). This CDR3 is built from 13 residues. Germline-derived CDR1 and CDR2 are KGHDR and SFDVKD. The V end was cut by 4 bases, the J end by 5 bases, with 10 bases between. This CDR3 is CATSDTDSTEAFF. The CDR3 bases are TGTGCCACCAGTGACACGGACAGTACTGAAGCTTTCTTT.

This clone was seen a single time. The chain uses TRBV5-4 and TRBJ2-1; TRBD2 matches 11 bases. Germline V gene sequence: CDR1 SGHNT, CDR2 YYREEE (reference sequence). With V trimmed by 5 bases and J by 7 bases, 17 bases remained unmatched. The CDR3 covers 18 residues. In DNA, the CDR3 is TGTGCCAGCAGTTACTTCCTACTAGCGGGAGTCAGGATGAATGAGCAGTTCTTC. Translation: CASSYFLLAGVRMNEQFF.

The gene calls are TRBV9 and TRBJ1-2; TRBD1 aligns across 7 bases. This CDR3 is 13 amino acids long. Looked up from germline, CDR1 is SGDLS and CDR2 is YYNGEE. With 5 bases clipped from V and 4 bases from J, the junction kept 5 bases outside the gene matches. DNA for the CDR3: TGTGCCAGCAGGTGGTCAGGGGGCTATGGCTACACCTTC. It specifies CASRWSGGYGYTF.

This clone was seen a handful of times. The CDR3 reads CASSLDPPQGAEGYTF. The CDR3 coding sequence is TGTGCCAGCAGCTTAGATCCACCACAGGGGGCGGAAGGCTACACCTTC. The chain carries TRBV7-2 and TRBJ1-2; 9 bases are shared with TRBD1. The trim removed 1 base at V and 8 bases at J, leaving 11 bases unmatched. The CDR3 totals 16 residues. Per the germline V gene, CDR1 is SGHTA and CDR2 is FQGNSA.

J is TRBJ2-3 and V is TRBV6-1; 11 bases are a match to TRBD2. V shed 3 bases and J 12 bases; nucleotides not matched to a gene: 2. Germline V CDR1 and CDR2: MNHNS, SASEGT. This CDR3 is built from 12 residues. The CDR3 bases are TGTGCCAGCAGTGACCTAGCGGGAGGACAGTATTTT. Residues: CASSDLAGGQYF.

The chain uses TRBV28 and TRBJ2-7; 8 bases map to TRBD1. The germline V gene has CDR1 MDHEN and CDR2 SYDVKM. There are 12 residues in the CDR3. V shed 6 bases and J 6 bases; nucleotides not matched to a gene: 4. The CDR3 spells CASRQGAAEQYF. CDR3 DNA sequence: TGTGCCAGCAGGCAGGGGGCAGCCGAGCAGTACTTC.

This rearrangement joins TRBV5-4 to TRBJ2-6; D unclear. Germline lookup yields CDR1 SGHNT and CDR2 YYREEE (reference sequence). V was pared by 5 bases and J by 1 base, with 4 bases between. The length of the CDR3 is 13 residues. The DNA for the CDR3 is TGTGCCAGCAGGTCGTCTGGGGCCAACGTCCTGACTTTC. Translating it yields CASRSSGANVLTF.

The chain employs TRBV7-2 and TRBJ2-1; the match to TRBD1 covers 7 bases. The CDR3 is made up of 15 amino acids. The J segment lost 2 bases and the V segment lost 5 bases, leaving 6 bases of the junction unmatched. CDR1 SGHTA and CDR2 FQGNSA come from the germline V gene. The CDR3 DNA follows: TGTGCCAGCAGCCGGACAGGAAGGGCCTACAATGAGCAGTTCTTC. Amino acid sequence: CASSRTGRAYNEQFF.